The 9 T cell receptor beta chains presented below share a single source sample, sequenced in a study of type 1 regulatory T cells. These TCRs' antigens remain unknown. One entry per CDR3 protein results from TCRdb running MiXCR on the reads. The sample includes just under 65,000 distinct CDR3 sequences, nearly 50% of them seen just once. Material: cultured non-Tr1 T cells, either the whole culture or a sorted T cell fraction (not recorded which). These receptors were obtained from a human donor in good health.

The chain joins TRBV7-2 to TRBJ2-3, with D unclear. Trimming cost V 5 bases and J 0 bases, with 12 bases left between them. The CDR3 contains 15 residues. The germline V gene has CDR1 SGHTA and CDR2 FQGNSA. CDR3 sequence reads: CASSPDLLSTDTQYF. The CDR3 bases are TGTGCCAGCAGCCCGGATTTGCTTAGCACAGATACGCAGTATTTT.

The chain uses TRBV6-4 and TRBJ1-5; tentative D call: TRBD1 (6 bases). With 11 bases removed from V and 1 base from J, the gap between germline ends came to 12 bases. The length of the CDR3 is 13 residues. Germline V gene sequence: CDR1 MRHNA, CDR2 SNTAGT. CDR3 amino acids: CAESTGSNQPQHF. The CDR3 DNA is TGTGCCGAATCGACAGGCAGCAATCAGCCCCAGCATTTT.

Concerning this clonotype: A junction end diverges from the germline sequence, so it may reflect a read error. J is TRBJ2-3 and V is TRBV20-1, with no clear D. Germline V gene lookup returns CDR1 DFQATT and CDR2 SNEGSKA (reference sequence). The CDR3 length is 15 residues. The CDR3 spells CSAGDPLTSTDTQYF. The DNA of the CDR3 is TGCAGTGCTGGAGATCCGTTAACTAGCACAGATACGCAGTATTTT.

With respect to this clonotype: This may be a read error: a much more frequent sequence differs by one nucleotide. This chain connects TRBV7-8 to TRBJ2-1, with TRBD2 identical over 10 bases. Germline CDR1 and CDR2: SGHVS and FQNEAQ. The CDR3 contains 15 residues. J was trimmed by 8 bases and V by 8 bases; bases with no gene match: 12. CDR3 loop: CASSRESGGADEQFF. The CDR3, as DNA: TGTGCCAGCTCCCGGGAGAGCGGGGGGGCGGATGAGCAGTTCTTC.

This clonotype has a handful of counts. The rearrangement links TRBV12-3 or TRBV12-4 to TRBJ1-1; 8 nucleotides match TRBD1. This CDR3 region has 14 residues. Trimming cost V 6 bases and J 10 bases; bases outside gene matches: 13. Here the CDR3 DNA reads TGTGCCAGCAGCATCGCAGGGGGCGCGGGGGGAGCTTTCTTT. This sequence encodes CASSIAGGAGGAFF.

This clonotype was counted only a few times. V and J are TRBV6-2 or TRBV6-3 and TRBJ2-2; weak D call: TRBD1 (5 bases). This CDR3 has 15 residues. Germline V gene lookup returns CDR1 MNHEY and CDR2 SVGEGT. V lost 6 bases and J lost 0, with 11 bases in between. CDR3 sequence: CASRRTLANTGELFF. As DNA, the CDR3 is TGTGCCAGCAGACGGACATTAGCGAACACCGGGGAGCTGTTTTTT.

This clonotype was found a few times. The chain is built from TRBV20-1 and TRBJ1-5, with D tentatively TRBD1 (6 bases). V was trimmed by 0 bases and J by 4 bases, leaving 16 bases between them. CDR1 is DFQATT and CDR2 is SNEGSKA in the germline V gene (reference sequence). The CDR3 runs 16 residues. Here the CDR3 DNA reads TGCAGTGCTAGAGATTGGTCGGGGGGGGCGAATCAGCCCCAGCATTTT. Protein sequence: CSARDWSGGANQPQHF.

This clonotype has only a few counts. CDR3 region: CASSLVDPGNTIYF. CDR3 nucleotides: TGTGCCAGCAGCTTGGTTGATCCTGGAAACACCATATATTTT. The chain joins TRBV11-2 to TRBJ1-3, with D unresolved. From germline, CDR1 is SGHAT and CDR2 FQNNGV. The germline V and J ends were trimmed by 3 bases and 2 bases, with 8 bases remaining between them. The CDR3 has 14 residues. The variable domain in full, with the rest retrieved from reference TRBV11-2 and TRBJ1-3, is EAGVAQSPRYKIIEKRQSVAFWCNPISGHATLYWYQQILGQGPKLLIQFQNNGVVDDSQLPKDRFSAERLKGVDSTLKIQPAKLEDSAVYLCASSLVDPGNTIYFGEGSWLTVV.

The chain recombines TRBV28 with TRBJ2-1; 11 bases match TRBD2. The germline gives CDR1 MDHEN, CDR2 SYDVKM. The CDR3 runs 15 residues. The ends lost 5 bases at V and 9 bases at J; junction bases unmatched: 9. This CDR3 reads CASSISGGAEGEQFF. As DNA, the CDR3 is TGTGCCAGCAGTATTAGCGGGGGGGCCGAGGGTGAGCAGTTCTTC.